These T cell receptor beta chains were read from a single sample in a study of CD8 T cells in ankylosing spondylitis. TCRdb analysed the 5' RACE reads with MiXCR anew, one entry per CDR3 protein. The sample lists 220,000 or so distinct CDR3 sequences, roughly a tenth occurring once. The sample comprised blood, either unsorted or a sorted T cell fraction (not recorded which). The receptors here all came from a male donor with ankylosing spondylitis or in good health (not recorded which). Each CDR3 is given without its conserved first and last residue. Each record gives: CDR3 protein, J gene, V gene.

ASSLVGQSNEQF | TRBJ2-1 | TRBV7-6
ASTASGTASYEQY | TRBJ2-7 | TRBV7-2
ASSLDPGSTEAF | TRBJ1-1 | TRBV5-1
ASSSGDSTPYEQY | TRBJ2-7 | TRBV5-1
ASGTERGGFLNEQF | TRBJ2-1 | TRBV12-3/TRBV12-4
ASSFSLAGDTGELF | TRBJ2-2 | TRBV11-1
ASSYVGGGETQY | TRBJ2-5 | TRBV6-5
SASSSGGRTDTQY | TRBJ2-3 | TRBV20-1
ATSRADKGNTEAF | TRBJ1-1 | TRBV15
ASSPGTSDTQY | TRBJ2-3 | TRBV11-3
ASSFPDSGNTIY | TRBJ1-3 | TRBV5-6
ASSLAGIDEQF | TRBJ2-1 | TRBV5-1
ASSYPGGLNYGYT | TRBJ1-2 | TRBV6-5
ASSYGLTGSGAF | TRBJ1-1 | TRBV6-5
SVADSAIGYT | TRBJ1-2 | TRBV29-1
ASKMGRVGFRGTDTQY | TRBJ2-3 | TRBV12-3/TRBV12-4
ASSLDGSTYEQY | TRBJ2-7 | TRBV12-3/TRBV12-4
ASSVDDRASYGYT | TRBJ1-2 | TRBV9
AWNSGSTSPLH | TRBJ1-6 | TRBV30
ASSLGTDYGYT | TRBJ1-2 | TRBV5-1
SARVWVRLGNYGYT | TRBJ1-2 | TRBV20-1
ASSHGRLTGELF | TRBJ2-2 | TRBV6-1
ASSQDGGRGIYEQF | TRBJ2-1 | TRBV3-1
ASSKDPRHHSGANVLT | TRBJ2-6 | TRBV21-1
ASSHRGTSGYGSTDTQY | TRBJ2-3 | TRBV16
ASRGQASYNEQF | TRBJ2-1 | TRBV5-6
ASSLLAGGDLTDTQY | TRBJ2-3 | TRBV5-1
ASSRTGEQY | TRBJ2-7 | TRBV19
SAPFARGPGNEQF | TRBJ2-1 | TRBV20-1
ASSPGGSSNTGELF | TRBJ2-2 | TRBV5-1
ASILQGEGGYT | TRBJ1-2 | TRBV12-3/TRBV12-4
ASSGDRDGELF | TRBJ2-2 | TRBV3-1
ASSLGGGTGSSYEQY | TRBJ2-7 | TRBV5-1
ASSEPQRGPSYNEQF | TRBJ2-1 | TRBV9
ASSEGQGAFA | TRBJ1-2 | TRBV5-1
ASSLGSDLYGYT | TRBJ1-2 | TRBV5-1
ASSLGQLPVRF | TRBJ2-1 | TRBV5-1
ASSIKAGNTEAF | TRBJ1-1 | TRBV7-2
ASSLGGVNSPLH | TRBJ1-6 | TRBV5-5
ASSTRDSTARGTEAF | TRBJ1-1 | TRBV5-1
ASSVATGGGFRDTQY | TRBJ2-3 | TRBV9
ASSLESTAKNIQY | TRBJ2-4 | TRBV7-2